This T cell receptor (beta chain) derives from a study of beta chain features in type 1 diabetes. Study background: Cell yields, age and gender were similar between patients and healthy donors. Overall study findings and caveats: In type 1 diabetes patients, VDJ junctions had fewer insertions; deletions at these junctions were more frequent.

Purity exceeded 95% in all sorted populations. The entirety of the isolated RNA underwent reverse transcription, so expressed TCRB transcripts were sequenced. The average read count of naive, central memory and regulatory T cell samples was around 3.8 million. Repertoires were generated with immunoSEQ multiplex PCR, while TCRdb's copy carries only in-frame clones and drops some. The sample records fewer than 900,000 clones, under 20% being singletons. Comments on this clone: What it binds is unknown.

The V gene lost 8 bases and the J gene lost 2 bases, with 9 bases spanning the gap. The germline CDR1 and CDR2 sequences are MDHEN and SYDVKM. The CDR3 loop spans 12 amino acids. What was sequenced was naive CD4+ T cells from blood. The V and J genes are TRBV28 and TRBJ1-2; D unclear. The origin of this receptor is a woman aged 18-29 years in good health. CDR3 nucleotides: TGTGCCAGCCGAGAATCAAACTATGGCTACACCTTC. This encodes CASRESNYGYTF.